Shown below are 19 T cell receptor beta chains from a single sample sequenced in a study of identical twins. In TCRdb, the 5' RACE reads were re-called with MiXCR into one record per CDR3 protein. The sample has a few hundred thousand distinct CDR3 sequences, nearly 15% seen once. This sample was also put to use in a study of yellow fever vaccine responses in identical twins.

The specimen was CD4+ T cells sorted from blood. The receptors originated from a woman aged 18-29 years in good health.

The chain joins TRBV11-2 to TRBJ2-5; D perhaps matches TRBD2 (6 bases). Germline V lookup: CDR1 SGHAT, CDR2 FQNNGV. V lost 3 bases, J lost 2 bases, and 10 bases lay in between. This CDR3 comprises 14 residues. The CDR3 loop reads CASSFGGTQETQYF. The CDR3, as DNA: TGTGCCAGCAGCTTTGGCGGGACGCAAGAGACCCAGTACTTC.

There are a few counts of this clonotype. This chain uses TRBV7-9 with TRBJ1-6; D is unresolved. CDR1 and CDR2 from the germline V gene are SEHNR and FQNEAQ (reference sequence). This CDR3 contains 15 residues. V lost 6 bases and J lost 4, with 13 bases in between. DNA of the CDR3: TGTGCCAGCAGTTCCTCGGCAGCTTATAATTCACCCCTCCACTTT. This sequence encodes CASSSSAAYNSPLHF.

This clonotype was detected only a few times. The chain links TRBV5-1 to TRBJ2-1, with 8 bases matching TRBD1. The germline V gene has CDR1 SGHRS and CDR2 YFSETQ. V lost 4 bases to trimming and J lost 9 bases; unmatched junction nucleotides: 12. The CDR3 sequence is 15 residues long. The CDR3 nucleotides read TGCGCCAGCAGCCAGGGACAGGTAGTGGATAGTGAGCAGTTCTTC. This gives the protein CASSQGQVVDSEQFF.

The CDR3: CRPGLDRSEQFF. The CDR3 DNA is TGCCGACCCGGACTAGATCGGAGTGAGCAGTTCTTC. V and J are TRBV20-1 and TRBJ2-1; 7 bases agree with TRBD2. Germline V lookup: CDR1 DFQATT, CDR2 SNEGSKA (reference sequence). This CDR3 spans 12 amino acids.

This clonotype was recorded many times. The J gene is TRBJ2-1, the V gene TRBV6-5; TRBD2 aligns across 11 bases. V dropped 0 bases and J dropped 4; count of bases not matched to a gene: 5. Germline CDR1 and CDR2: MNHEY and SVGAGI. This CDR3 contains 17 residues. Here the CDR3 reads CASSYSLAGGLYNEQFF. Written as DNA, the CDR3 is TGTGCCAGCAGTTACTCCCTAGCGGGGGGACTATACAATGAGCAGTTCTTC.

There are a few counts of this clonotype. The chain employs TRBV3-1 and TRBJ2-7; D is uncertain. The length of the CDR3 is 13 residues. Trimming shortened V by 3 bases and J by 2 bases, and 8 bases separated the two germline ends. The germline V gene encodes CDR1 LGHDT and CDR2 YNNKEL (reference sequence). The CDR3 nucleotides read TGTGCCAGCAGCCAGCACCAAACCTACGAGCAGTACTTC. Translated: CASSQHQTYEQYF.

This chain uses TRBV6-1 with TRBJ1-1, with D unclear. V was shortened by 6 bases and J by 1 base, with 12 bases between the two germline ends. The germline CDR1 and CDR2 sequences are MNHNS and SASEGT. There are 14 residues in the CDR3. CDR3 residues: CASSSGRANTEAFF. CDR3 nucleotide sequence: TGTGCCAGCAGCTCCGGGAGGGCGAACACTGAAGCTTTCTTT.

This clonotype was observed a handful of times. The chain is built from TRBV3-1 and TRBJ1-2, with D tentatively TRBD1 (5 bases). Germline CDR1 reads LGHDT; CDR2 reads YNNKEL (reference sequence). Trimming pared 1 base from V and 4 bases from J, leaving 16 bases between. The CDR3 sequence is 16 residues long. CDR3: CASSQVSRGAGYGYTF. CDR3 bases: TGTGCCAGCAGCCAAGTTTCGCGAGGGGCTGGCTATGGCTACACCTTC.

The J gene is TRBJ2-5, the V gene TRBV13; 7 bases are a match to TRBD1. This CDR3 has 17 residues. CDR1 and CDR2 (germline): PRHDT, FYEKMQ (reference sequence). J was trimmed by 2 bases and V by 3 bases; bases with no gene match: 12. CDR3 residues: CASSFGQGVPIQETQYF. CDR3 DNA sequence: TGTGCCAGCAGCTTTGGGCAGGGGGTCCCTATACAAGAGACCCAGTACTTC. The entire variable domain, with the rest obtained from reference TRBV13 and TRBJ2-5, is as follows: AAGVIQSPRHLIKEKRETATLKCYPIPRHDTVYWYQQGPGQDPQFLISFYEKMQSDKGSIPDRFSAQQFSDYHSELNMSSLELGDSALYFCASSFGQGVPIQETQYFGPGTRLLVL.

This clonotype was seen only once. J is TRBJ2-7 and V is TRBV24-1; perhaps TRBD1 as D (7 bases). The CDR3 spans 16 residues. Germline V gene sequence: CDR1 KGHDR, CDR2 SFDVKD. The V end lost 5 bases, the J end lost 1 base, and 17 bases lay between the germline ends. CDR3: CATSGTGPGGSYEQYF. The CDR3 nucleotides are TGTGCCACCAGTGGGACAGGCCCTGGGGGGTCCTACGAGCAGTACTTC.

CDR3 residues: CASSSTRHTDTQYF. DNA of the CDR3: TGTGCCAGCAGCTCGACCCGCCACACAGATACGCAGTATTTT. The chain links TRBV7-9 to TRBJ2-3; no reliable D call. The length of the CDR3 is 14 residues. The V gene's germline CDR1 is SEHNR and CDR2 FQNEAQ (reference sequence). V was pared by 4 bases and J by 2 bases, with 10 bases between.

The table lists this clonotype with a few counts. The chain links TRBV5-6 to TRBJ1-1, with D hard to call. The CDR3 spans 13 residues. Germline V gene sequence: CDR1 SGHDT, CDR2 YYEEEE. V shed 2 bases and J shed 1 base, with 6 bases lying between them. The CDR3 region is CASSLSPNTEAFF. The CDR3 DNA sequence: TGTGCCAGCAGCTTAAGTCCGAACACTGAAGCTTTCTTT.

This clonotype has just a few counts. This sequence joins TRBV24-1 and TRBJ2-5; 8 bases line up with TRBD1. This CDR3 is built from 14 residues. V lost 3 bases, J lost 4 bases, and 3 bases stayed unmatched. Germline CDR1 is KGHDR and CDR2 is SFDVKD. Here the CDR3 reads CATSDPGQGETQYF. CDR3 bases: TGTGCCACCAGTGATCCCGGACAGGGAGAGACCCAGTACTTC.

This clonotype was seen at least ten times. The CDR3 coding sequence is TGTGCCAGCAGCTCGGTCGGGACAGGCCTGACTATTTACCATGGCTACACCTTC. Its protein is CASSSVGTGLTIYHGYTF. V usage is TRBV11-2 and J usage is TRBJ1-2; 8 bases are shared with TRBD1. In germline, CDR1 is SGHAT, CDR2 FQNNGV. This CDR3 spans 18 amino acids. V trimming: 4 bases; J trimming: 6 bases; junction bases outside the gene matches: 19.

This clonotype has only a few counts. The chain links TRBV4-1 to TRBJ1-5; TRBD1 aligns across 9 bases. V shed 5 bases, J shed 2 bases, and the junction held 10 bases outside the gene matches. The V gene's germline CDR1 is MGHRA and CDR2 YSYEKL. The CDR3 is made up of 17 amino acids. CDR3 loop: CASSAIDRGWGNQPQHF. CDR3 DNA: TGCGCCAGCAGCGCGATCGACAGGGGGTGGGGCAATCAGCCCCAGCATTTT.

This clonotype appeared a few times. This chain connects TRBV5-1 to TRBJ1-5; D remains ambiguous. This CDR3 region has 14 residues. Trimming pared 6 bases from V and 2 bases from J, leaving 12 bases between. Germline lookup yields CDR1 SGHRS and CDR2 YFSETQ. CDR3 in amino acids: CASKEGVGNQPQHF. The CDR3 region has the DNA TGCGCCAGCAAAGAGGGTGTAGGCAATCAGCCCCAGCATTTT. The variable domain in full, with the rest retrieved from reference TRBV5-1 and TRBJ1-5, is KAGVTQTPRYLIKTRGQQVTLSCSPISGHRSVSWYQQTPGQGLQFLFEYFSETQRNKGNFPGRFSGRQFSNSRSEMNVSTLELGDSALYLCASKEGVGNQPQHFGDGTRLSIL.

This clonotype has a handful of counts. V gene TRBV29-1 combines with J gene TRBJ2-5, with 7 bases identical to TRBD2. Trimming cost V 4 bases and J 2 bases; bases outside gene matches: 4. The CDR3 loop spans 13 amino acids. The germline V gene encodes CDR1 SQVTM and CDR2 ANQGSEA. CDR3 nucleotides: TGCAGCGTTGCGGGGGGAAAACAAGAGACCCAGTACTTC. This codes for CSVAGGKQETQYF.

This clonotype was seen a handful of times. This chain uses TRBV24-1 with TRBJ2-4; D is ambiguous. This CDR3 is 15 amino acids long. V was trimmed by 3 bases and J by 0 bases, leaving 8 bases between them. In germline, CDR1 is KGHDR, CDR2 SFDVKD. The CDR3 here is CATSDPKGAKNIQYF. The CDR3 coding sequence is TGTGCCACCAGTGATCCCAAGGGAGCCAAAAACATTCAGTACTTC.

The chain is built from TRBV7-9 and TRBJ1-2, with D tentatively TRBD1 (6 bases). Trimming shortened V by 2 bases and J by 4 bases, and 20 bases separated the two germline ends. The germline V gene has CDR1 SEHNR and CDR2 FQNEAQ (reference sequence). The CDR3 is 17 residues long. In DNA form, the CDR3 reads TGTGCCAGCAGCTTATTTTTAGGTCGGGGGGCAGCCTATGGCTACACCTTC. It is translated as CASSLFLGRGAAYGYTF.